This TCR beta chain was profiled in a study of cytomegalovirus exposure and HLA in healthy donors. Findings and limits, study-wide: Common viral pathogens were later found to be apparently linked to several of the most significant clusters. A later analysis showed that HLA-associated TCR beta chains had undergone more clonal expansion than equally common others. The authors confirmed in vitro that a few CMV-associated chains were specific for CMV antigens.

Both 60 Vbeta primers and 13 Jbeta primers went into the PCR. Some clones are missing from TCRdb's copy, which holds only in-frame ones; the method was immunoSEQ multiplex PCR. The sample lists about 140,000 clones; approximately 80% were seen once. The germline CDR1 and CDR2 sequences are MDHEN and SYDVKM. After removal of 6 bases from V and 7 bases from J, the junction contained 10 bases not matched to a gene. The CDR3 consists of 15 residues. As to this clone: Its target is unknown.

The sequencing sample was made of PBMCs. The J gene is TRBJ1-5, the V gene TRBV28; 9 bases match TRBD1. The TCR sequence derives from a woman aged 50 to 60 in good health and CMV-seropositive. The CDR3 region has the DNA TGTGCCAGCAGACCCTGGACAGGGGAGGGGCAGCCCCAGCATTTT. Translation gives CASRPWTGEGQPQHF.